This T cell receptor beta chain was sequenced for a study of technical replicates of blood from a few donors (dated by TCRdb to the late 2010s). In regard to this clone: Its antigen is still unknown. No much larger clone is present one base from it, and per-base qualities are unavailable.

The library was obtained by the immunoSEQ multiplex PCR assay. The table comes from immuneACCESS by way of TCRdb, which keeps in-frame sequences with V and J called. Part of the clones is missing from these tables; in studies checked, under half for an unresolved V gene and the rest for unknown reasons. The sample table contains about 60,000 clones; only one count was recorded for about 88% of them. The ten largest account for 5% to 5.5% of the sample. The CDR3 numbers 15 residues from cysteine through phenylalanine. The only DNA kept is the CDR3, 45 bases in frame from the first base. The sequenced sample was PBMCs. The clonotype was recovered from a human donor in good health. Some clones in this sample may be carry-over from other donors' samples. The chain is assembled from TRBV21-1 and TRBJ2-5; the table's D call, TRBD2, has no DNA check behind it. TRBV21-1 is annotated as a pseudogene. The DNA is TGTGCCAGCAGCGACGGACTAGGCCCCTTCTCGACCCAGTACTTC. The encoded protein is CASSDGLGPFSTQYF.